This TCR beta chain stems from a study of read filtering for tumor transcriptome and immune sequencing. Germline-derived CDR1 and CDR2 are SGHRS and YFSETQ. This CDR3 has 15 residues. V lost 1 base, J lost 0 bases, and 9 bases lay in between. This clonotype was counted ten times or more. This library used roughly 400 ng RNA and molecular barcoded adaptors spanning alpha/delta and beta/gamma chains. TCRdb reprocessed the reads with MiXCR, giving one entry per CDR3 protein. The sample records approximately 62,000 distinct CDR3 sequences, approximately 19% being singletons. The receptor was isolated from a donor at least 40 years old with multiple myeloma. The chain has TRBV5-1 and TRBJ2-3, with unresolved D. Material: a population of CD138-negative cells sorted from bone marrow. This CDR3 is CASSLRPTSTDTQYF. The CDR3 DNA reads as TGCGCCAGCAGCTTGCGGCCTACAAGCACAGATACGCAGTATTTT. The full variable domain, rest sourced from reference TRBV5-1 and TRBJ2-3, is KAGVTQTPRYLIKTRGQQVTLSCSPISGHRSVSWYQQTPGQGLQFLFEYFSETQRNKGNFPGRFSGRQFSNSRSEMNVSTLELGDSALYLCASSLRPTSTDTQYFGPGTRLTVL.